What follows are 16 T cell receptor beta chains derived from one specimen sequenced in a study of shared clonotypes between healthy human individuals. Produced via immunoSEQ multiplex PCR; TCRdb's table is partial and in-frame only. The sample shows millions of clones, over 85% of them seen only once. Specimen: naive CD4+ T cells sorted from blood. Subset denoted: CD45RA+ positively selected. The source of these receptors is a man between 18 and 35 years old in good health.

This chain connects TRBV7-2 to TRBJ2-2, with TRBD2 matching over 7 bases. From germline, CDR1 is SGHTA and CDR2 FQGNSA. CDR3 size: 13 residues. Trimming removed 5 bases from V and 7 bases from J; junction bases left unmatched: 4. CDR3 loop: CASSKGLVGELFF. In DNA, the CDR3 is TGTGCCAGCAGCAAAGGACTAGTCGGGGAGCTGTTTTTT. The variable domain in full, completed from reference TRBV7-2 and TRBJ2-2, reads GAGVSQSPSNKVTEKGKDVELRCDPISGHTALYWYRQSLGQGLEFLIYFQGNSAPDKSGLPSDRFSAERTGGSVSTLTIQRTQQEDSAVYLCASSKGLVGELFFGEGSRLTVL.

This clone occurred once. The chain carries TRBV19 and TRBJ2-1; 8 bases map to TRBD1. The CDR3 totals 18 residues. CDR1 and CDR2 from the germline V gene are LNHDA and SQIVND (reference sequence). Trimming took 5 bases from V and 0 from J; bases not matched to a gene: 12. This CDR3 is CASSVSGGKGSSYNEQFF. CDR3 DNA sequence: TGTGCCAGTAGTGTCTCAGGGGGCAAGGGGAGCTCCTACAATGAGCAGTTCTTC. Full variable domain (outside the CDR3, taken from reference TRBV19 and TRBJ2-1): DGGITQSPKYLFRKEGQNVTLSCEQNLNHDAMYWYRQDPGQGLRLIYYSQIVNDFQKGDIAEGYSVSREKKESFPLTVTSAQKNPTAFYLCASSVSGGKGSSYNEQFFGPGTRLTVL.

The chain employs TRBV7-9 and TRBJ2-7; unclear D gene. Germline V gives CDR1 SEHNR, CDR2 FQNEAQ (reference sequence). V was pared by 5 bases and J by 3 bases, with 14 bases between. This CDR3 spans 14 amino acids. Written as DNA, the CDR3 is TGTGCCAGCAGCCCGGACCTCGCCCGCTACGAGCAGTACTTC. Translated, it gives CASSPDLARYEQYF. The full variable domain, its missing parts supplied by reference TRBV7-9 and TRBJ2-7, is DTGVSQNPRHKITKRGQNVTFRCDPISEHNRLYWYRQTLGQGPEFLTYFQNEAQLEKSRLLSDRFSAERPKGSFSTLEIQRTEQGDSAMYLCASSPDLARYEQYFGPGTRLTVT.

The chain carries TRBV7-2 and TRBJ2-5, with D uncertain. Germline assignment: CDR1 SGHTA and CDR2 FQGNSA. The CDR3 is made up of 12 amino acids. V was pared by 3 bases and J by 5 bases, with 7 bases between. CDR3 region: CASSFYRETQYF. CDR3 bases: TGTGCCAGCAGCTTCTACCGGGAGACCCAGTACTTC.

In this sample, this clone turned up once. A much larger clone is a single base away; this may be a read error. The sample holds other DNA sequences that translate to the same CDR3. This chain uses TRBV4-3 with TRBJ1-1; a weak D match, TRBD1 (5 bases). The CDR3 has 15 amino acids. The V end lost 1 base, the J end lost 0 bases, and 9 bases lay between the germline ends. Germline loops: CDR1 LGHNA, CDR2 YSLEER. CDR3 loop: CASSQVPGLNTEAFF. The CDR3 DNA reads TGCGCCAGCAGCCAAGTTCCGGGACTGAACACTGAAGCTTTCTTT.

V gene TRBV7-2 combines with J gene TRBJ2-7, with TRBD2 as a possible D gene (6 bases). This CDR3 spans 15 amino acids. Germline loops: CDR1 SGHTA, CDR2 FQGNSA. V was trimmed by 7 bases and J by 1 base, leaving 17 bases between them. CDR3 in DNA: TGTGCCAGCACCGGAGTCGGCGGGGCGTCCTACGAGCAGTACTTC. Encoded protein: CASTGVGGASYEQYF.

The rearrangement links TRBV5-3 to TRBJ2-5; 7 bases fit TRBD1. TRBV5-3 belongs to the ORF category, with a function that is uncertain. The CDR3 is 17 amino acids. V shed 5 bases and J 2 bases; nucleotides not matched to a gene: 15. As DNA, the CDR3 is TGTGCCAGAAGTTATTTACTGACAGGGCTGGGGCAAGAGACCCAGTACTTC. It yields the protein CARSYLLTGLGQETQYF.

V and J are TRBV5-4 and TRBJ1-5; D not resolved. The ends were cut back, 4 bases at V and 4 bases at J, with 9 bases in the middle. CDR3 size: 13 residues. Looked up from germline, CDR1 is SGHNT and CDR2 is YYREEE (reference sequence). The CDR3 protein is CASSQDLNQPQHF. CDR3 coding DNA: TGTGCCAGCAGCCAGGACTTAAATCAGCCCCAGCATTTT.

This clone was detected only a few times. The rearrangement joins TRBV6-5 to TRBJ1-6; D is uncertain. The CDR3 spans 14 residues. V was trimmed by 4 bases and J by 7 bases, leaving 11 bases between them. Germline-derived CDR1 and CDR2 are MNHEY and SVGAGI. The CDR3 spells CASSSGLGNSPLHF. CDR3 coding DNA: TGTGCCAGCAGTTCCGGGCTGGGGAATTCACCCCTCCACTTT.

V gene TRBV11-3 combines with J gene TRBJ2-1; 13 bases agree with TRBD2. This CDR3 is built from 18 residues. Germline V gene lookup returns CDR1 SGHNT and CDR2 YENEEA. J gave up 13 bases and V 4 bases, and 19 bases lay outside the gene matches. The CDR3 here is CASSSLLGTSGNPGPQFF. In DNA form, the CDR3 reads TGTGCCAGCAGCTCTCTACTCGGGACTAGCGGGAATCCAGGGCCCCAGTTCTTC.

This clone has a single count. The gene calls are TRBV9 and TRBJ1-1, with D hard to call. Looked up from germline, CDR1 is SGDLS and CDR2 is YYNGEE. This CDR3 is 15 amino acids long. With 0 bases removed from V and 3 bases from J, the gap between germline ends came to 12 bases. CDR3 in DNA: TGTGCCAGCAGCGTAGATGGGTCCGGGGACACTGAAGCTTTCTTT. As protein: CASSVDGSGDTEAFF. Together with reference TRBV9 and TRBJ1-1, the CDR3 gives the full variable domain: DSGVTQTPKHLITATGQRVTLRCSPRSGDLSVYWYQQSLDQGLQFLIQYYNGEERAKGNILERFSAQQFPDLHSELNLSSLELGDSALYFCASSVDGSGDTEAFFGQGTRLTVV.

The chain combines TRBV6-6 with TRBJ2-3; TRBD2 agrees at 8 bases. The length of the CDR3 is 14 residues. After removal of 5 bases from V and 2 bases from J, the junction contained 3 bases not matched to a gene. Germline CDR1 is MNHNY and CDR2 is SVGAGI (reference sequence). CDR3 amino acids: CASSRLATTDTQYF. The CDR3 DNA follows: TGTGCCAGCAGTCGACTAGCGACCACAGATACGCAGTATTTT.

The V call is TRBV7-3, the J call TRBJ2-5; TRBD2 might be the D (5 bases). Germline V gives CDR1 SGHTA, CDR2 FQGTGA. The CDR3 loop spans 12 amino acids. Trimming took 6 bases from V and 5 from J, leaving 10 bases between them. CDR3 residues: CASRSEGETQYF. For the CDR3, the DNA is TGTGCCAGCAGATCAGAGGGCGAGACCCAGTACTTC.

As regards this clone: The same CDR3 is also encoded by other DNA sequences in this sample. The chain is built from TRBV5-1 and TRBJ1-4, with D perhaps TRBD1 (5 bases). CDR3 length: 12 amino acids. Germline values: CDR1 SGHRS, CDR2 YFSETQ. Trimming removed 1 base from V and 8 bases from J, with 6 bases in between. The CDR3 sequence: CASSLRGEKLFF. CDR3 nucleotide sequence: TGCGCCAGCAGCTTGCGGGGGGAAAAACTGTTTTTT.

This clone was observed at least ten times. DNA for the CDR3: TGTGCCATCAACGGAAAAACAGGGATCACTGAAGCTTTCTTT. This translates into CAINGKTGITEAFF. This chain joins TRBV10-3 and TRBJ1-1; D is possibly TRBD1 (6 bases). The CDR3 length is 14 residues. The V end lost 7 bases, the J end lost 4 bases, and 16 bases lay between the germline ends. The germline gives CDR1 ENHRY, CDR2 SYGVKD.

J is TRBJ2-1 and V is TRBV7-2; weak D call: TRBD1 (6 bases). The CDR3 consists of 13 residues. Germline V CDR1 and CDR2: SGHTA, FQGNSA. V was pared by 6 bases and J by 5 bases, with 11 bases between. CDR3 amino acids: CASRNQGNNEQFF. The CDR3 DNA reads TGTGCCAGCAGGAATCAGGGGAACAATGAGCAGTTCTTC. Combining the CDR3 with reference TRBV7-2 and TRBJ2-1 gives the whole variable domain GAGVSQSPSNKVTEKGKDVELRCDPISGHTALYWYRQSLGQGLEFLIYFQGNSAPDKSGLPSDRFSAERTGGSVSTLTIQRTQQEDSAVYLCASRNQGNNEQFFGPGTRLTVL.